These 18 T cell receptor beta chains were sequenced from one sample in a study of T cell responses to AZD1222 COVID-19 vaccine. The data were produced by immunoSEQ multiplex PCR, yet TCRdb's version contains in-frame clones alone and is incomplete. The table lists about 120,000 clones, more than 85% of them singletons. This specimen was peripheral blood, taken on day 0 of AZD1222 vaccination. The receptors stem from an adult in good health.

This clone was counted once. The chain employs TRBV7-9 and TRBJ1-5; D not certain. CDR3 length equals 14 residues. Trimming took off 5 bases at V and 6 bases at J, with 14 bases between the two ends. Germline CDR1 is SEHNR and CDR2 is FQNEAQ (reference sequence). CDR3 in DNA: TGTGCCAGCAGCCCCGGGCCGGTAGGTCAGCCCCAGCATTTT. It codes for CASSPGPVGQPQHF.

The genes are TRBV5-1 and TRBJ1-2; TRBD1 might be the D (5 bases). The CDR3 consists of 14 residues. Deletions cut 5 bases from V and 2 bases from J, with 13 bases between. Germline CDR1 reads SGHRS; CDR2 reads YFSETQ. The CDR3 is CASRGDLSNYGYTF. CDR3 nucleotides: TGCGCCAGCAGGGGGGACCTTAGCAACTATGGCTACACCTTC.

The V and J genes are TRBV6-1 and TRBJ1-1, with D tentatively TRBD1 (6 bases). Germline V CDR1 and CDR2: MNHNS, SASEGT. V lost 0 bases and J lost 5, with 10 bases in between. The CDR3 has 14 residues. The CDR3 region has the DNA TGTGCCAGCAGTGAAGCAAGGGGGGGAACTGAAGCTTTCTTT. It yields the protein CASSEARGGTEAFF.

The chain uses TRBV5-1 and TRBJ2-1, with D tentatively TRBD1 or TRBD2 (5 bases each). This CDR3 spans 13 amino acids. The V gene lost 2 bases and the J gene lost 6 bases, with 9 bases spanning the gap. Germline CDR1 SGHRS, CDR2 YFSETQ. The CDR3 here is CASSLGTFNEQFF. The CDR3, as DNA: TGCGCCAGCAGCTTAGGGACCTTCAATGAGCAGTTCTTC.

This rearrangement joins TRBV5-5 to TRBJ1-2, with TRBD1 matching over 7 bases. Unmatched junction bases numbered 5, after V lost 1 base and J lost 5 bases. In germline, CDR1 is SGHKS, CDR2 YYEKEE (reference sequence). The CDR3 has 14 residues. The chain's CDR3 is CASSLRQGEYGYTF. DNA of the CDR3: TGTGCCAGCAGCTTGAGACAGGGTGAATATGGCTACACCTTC.

The chain carries TRBV9 and TRBJ1-3; possible D gene TRBD1, 6 bases. This CDR3 is 17 amino acids long. The germline V and J ends were trimmed by 2 bases and 0 bases, with 15 bases remaining between them. The germline gives CDR1 SGDLS, CDR2 YYNGEE. For the CDR3, the DNA is TGTGCCAGCAGCGTTAGTCCAGGGGCTACCTCTGGAAACACCATATATTTT. It is translated as CASSVSPGATSGNTIYF.

This clone has just a few counts. This chain links TRBV30 with TRBJ2-1; D gene ambiguous. CDR1 is GTSNPN and CDR2 is SVGIG in the germline V gene (reference sequence). The germline V and J ends were trimmed by 1 base and 5 bases, with 6 bases remaining between them. CDR3 length: 12 residues. CDR3 sequence reads: CAWSGPNNEQFF. The CDR3 coding sequence is TGTGCCTGGAGTGGACCGAACAATGAGCAGTTCTTC.

V is TRBV18 and J is TRBJ2-2; TRBD1 matches at 10 bases. The CDR3 consists of 16 residues. Germline V gives CDR1 KGHSH, CDR2 LQKENI. Trimming at V came to 6 bases and at J to 2 bases, leaving 6 bases not matched to a gene. Written as DNA, the CDR3 is TGTGCCAGCTCCCGACAGGGGGCGCGAAACACCGGGGAGCTGTTTTTT. This gives the protein CASSRQGARNTGELFF.

V is TRBV6-2 or TRBV6-3 and J is TRBJ2-7; D is ambiguous. V was shortened by 0 bases and J by 4 bases, with 4 bases between the two germline ends. This CDR3 is built from 12 residues. CDR1 and CDR2 (germline): MNHEY, SVGEGT. In nucleotides, the CDR3 is TGTGCCAGCAGTTACTCCCCGTACGAGCAGTACTTC. This gives the protein CASSYSPYEQYF.

V and J are TRBV5-4 and TRBJ2-3; the match to TRBD1 covers 9 bases. The CDR3 loop spans 15 amino acids. The germline CDR1 and CDR2 sequences are SGHNT and YYREEE (reference sequence). V shed 4 bases and J 7 bases; nucleotides not matched to a gene: 10. CDR3 DNA: TGTGCCAGCAGCACTACCGGGACAGGGTGGTATACGCAGTATTTT. Encoded protein: CASSTTGTGWYTQYF.

The sample holds one count of this clone. The V gene is TRBV18, the J gene TRBJ1-4; D may be TRBD1 (5 bases). Germline V gene lookup returns CDR1 KGHSH and CDR2 LQKENI. This CDR3 spans 13 amino acids. V lost 1 base to trimming and J lost 8 bases, with 8 bases between them. Written as DNA, the CDR3 is TGTGCCAGCTCACCACGACAGTGGGAAAAACTGTTTTTT. This gives the protein CASSPRQWEKLFF.

The J gene is TRBJ1-1, the V gene TRBV14; no firm D call. Trimming removed 4 bases at V and 6 bases at J, with 12 bases between. CDR3 size: 13 residues. From germline, CDR1 is SGHDN and CDR2 FVKESK. CDR3 sequence: CASSRTVPAEAFF. CDR3 in DNA: TGTGCCAGCAGCCGGACCGTCCCCGCTGAAGCTTTCTTT. Full variable domain (remainder filled in from reference TRBV14 and TRBJ1-1): EAGVTQFPSHSVIEKGQTVTLRCDPISGHDNLYWYRRVMGKEIKFLLHFVKESKQDESGMPNNRFLAERTGGTYSTLKVQPAELEDSGVYFCASSRTVPAEAFFGQGTRLTVV.

This clone has a single count. The chain carries TRBV18 and TRBJ1-4; D is possibly TRBD1 (5 bases). The germline V gene has CDR1 KGHSH and CDR2 LQKENI. The V gene lost 3 bases and the J gene lost 0 bases, with 11 bases spanning the gap. The length of the CDR3 is 16 residues. The CDR3 reads CASSPTGGATNEKLFF. For the CDR3, the DNA is TGTGCCAGCTCACCGACGGGGGGGGCAACTAATGAAAAACTGTTTTTT.

The V gene is TRBV28, the J gene TRBJ1-1; TRBD1 matches at 10 bases. The CDR3 consists of 20 residues. V lost 5 bases and J lost 3; bases outside the gene matches: 21. Germline loops: CDR1 MDHEN, CDR2 SYDVKM. The CDR3 DNA follows: TGTGCCAGCAGTGCCGGCAAGACAGGGGGCGCTTGGGGATCAGACACTGAAGCTTTCTTT. It yields the protein CASSAGKTGGAWGSDTEAFF.

The chain is built from TRBV30 and TRBJ1-2; D possibly corresponds to TRBD1 (6 bases). The V gene lost 3 bases and the J gene lost 8 bases, with 19 bases spanning the gap. This CDR3 has 14 amino acids. CDR1 and CDR2 (germline): GTSNPN, SVGIG (reference sequence). CDR3 coding DNA: TGTGCCTGGAGCTCGGGACCGAGGGGGTTCGGCTACACCTTC. This sequence encodes CAWSSGPRGFGYTF.

The CDR3 DNA is TGTGCCAGCAGTTACGCGGGTGGGGGCACAGATACGCAGTATTTT. This gives the protein CASSYAGGGTDTQYF. This sequence joins TRBV6-2 or TRBV6-3 and TRBJ2-3, with D possibly being TRBD2 (5 bases). Per germline, CDR1 MNHEY and CDR2 SVGEGT. The CDR3 is made up of 15 amino acids. V gave up 2 bases and J gave up 1 base, with 10 bases separating them.

The chain is built from TRBV3-1 (or the pseudogene TRBV3-2) and TRBJ1-2; D might be TRBD1 (6 bases). The germline V and J ends were trimmed by 4 bases and 7 bases, with 16 bases remaining between them. This CDR3 is 14 amino acids long. Per the germline V gene, CDR1 is LGHDT and CDR2 is YNNKEL (reference sequence). The CDR3 DNA is TGTGCCAGCAGCCCCCGGGACACTGGGGGTGGCTACACCTTC. This gives the protein CASSPRDTGGGYTF.

The gene calls are TRBV30 and TRBJ2-7, with 11 bases fitting TRBD2. Germline CDR1 and CDR2: GTSNPN and SVGIG (reference sequence). Trimming at V came to 2 bases and at J to 5 bases, leaving 2 bases not matched to a gene. This CDR3 is built from 13 residues. The DNA for the CDR3 is TGTGCCTGGAGTCTAGCGGGAGGCAACGAGCAGTACTTC. This encodes CAWSLAGGNEQYF.